The present T cell receptor beta chain was sequenced within a study of blood T cells in healthy people across ages. V was trimmed by 0 bases and J by 2 bases, leaving 16 bases between them. Looked up from germline, CDR1 is DFQATT and CDR2 is SNEGSKA (reference sequence). This CDR3 has 16 amino acids. Study observations and caveats: When set beside aged donors, long-lived donors presented more naive CD4+ cells and higher diversity.

As for this clonotype: Its specificity is not known. This clone may be a read error of a much larger clone one base away.

The use of a sample-barcoded 5' primer and a J-beta primer mix characterized a second PCR of about 7 to 12 cycles. Through a template-switch adaptor with 12 random nucleotides, each cDNA molecule received a tag. Researchers report that each sample yielded at least 2.5 million CDR3-containing paired-end reads. Via MiXCR, TCRdb re-called the 5' RACE reads, giving one row per CDR3 protein. The sample holds 1.5 million to 2 million distinct CDR3 sequences, around 42% seen once. The sequencing input was blood. The receptor comes from a human donor in good health. This sequence joins TRBV20-1 and TRBJ1-2; a possible D gene is TRBD1 (6 bases). The CDR3 DNA follows: TGCAGTGCTAGAGATCAACGGGGGGCGGGCAACTATGGCTACACCTTC. Encoded protein: CSARDQRGAGNYGYTF.